Following are 10 T cell receptor beta chains from one sample sequenced in a study of pediatric ulcerative colitis. Clones were sequenced by immunoSEQ multiplex PCR, and TCRdb holds only the in-frame ones, with some missing. This sample yields some 14,000 clones, of which 85% to 90% are seen a single time; 0.95% to 1% belongs to the top ten. Sequencing was carried out using blood. The receptors derive from a boy aged 5-17 years with moderate ulcerative colitis.

The V call is TRBV19, the J call TRBJ1-5, with D unresolved. Germline values: CDR1 LNHDA, CDR2 SQIVND (reference sequence). This CDR3 contains 15 residues. Trimming left V 6 bases short and J 1 base short, with 13 bases between. CDR3 nucleotide sequence: TGTGCCAGTAGCCCTTCGGGGTCGAGCAATCAGCCCCAGCATTTT. Translation: CASSPSGSSNQPQHF. The whole variable domain, filled in from reference TRBV19 and TRBJ1-5, reads DGGITQSPKYLFRKEGQNVTLSCEQNLNHDAMYWYRQDPGQGLRLIYYSQIVNDFQKGDIAEGYSVSREKKESFPLTVTSAQKNPTAFYLCASSPSGSSNQPQHFGDGTRLSIL.

V gene TRBV25-1 combines with J gene TRBJ1-1; unclear D gene. V lost 0 bases, J lost 4 bases, and 6 bases lay in between. This CDR3 has 13 amino acids. The V gene's germline CDR1 is MGHDK and CDR2 SYGVNS. The CDR3 here is CASSEYLFTEAFF. CDR3 bases: TGTGCCAGCAGTGAATACCTGTTCACTGAAGCTTTCTTT.

The V and J genes are TRBV4-2 and TRBJ2-5; D might be TRBD2 (6 bases). Germline CDR1 reads LGHNA; CDR2 reads YNFKEQ. V was shortened by 4 bases and J by 5 bases, with 17 bases between the two germline ends. The CDR3 is 15 residues long. Written as DNA, the CDR3 is TGTGCCAGCAGCCTATCAGGAGGAGGGTACGAGACCCAGTACTTC. Translated, it gives CASSLSGGGYETQYF.

CDR3 amino acids: CASSPTHRESGGSLNNEQFF. The CDR3 region has the DNA TGTGCCAGCAGCCCAACCCACAGGGAAAGCGGGGGCTCCCTCAACAATGAGCAGTTCTTC. The V call is TRBV4-2, the J call TRBJ2-1, with TRBD2 matching over 8 bases. Germline CDR1 LGHNA, CDR2 YNFKEQ. The CDR3 loop spans 20 amino acids. V lost 4 bases, J lost 5 bases, and 22 bases stayed unmatched.

This chain links TRBV5-6 with TRBJ1-4, with D maybe TRBD1 (6 bases). The CDR3 is 14 residues long. V dropped 3 bases and J dropped 10 bases, with 16 bases sitting between them. Germline V lookup: CDR1 SGHDT, CDR2 YYEEEE. CDR3 nucleotide sequence: TGTGCCAGCAGCTCCGGGACAACCGGCGGAAAACTGTTTTTT. Its translation: CASSSGTTGGKLFF.

This clone was observed a single time. The chain couples TRBV5-4 to TRBJ2-5; 11 bases are shared with TRBD1. Germline V lookup: CDR1 SGHNT, CDR2 YYREEE (reference sequence). The CDR3 is 14 residues long. The V gene end was trimmed by 4 bases and the J gene end by 9 bases; junction bases not matched to a gene: 8. The CDR3 loop is CASSRGQGERAQYF. Written as DNA, the CDR3 is TGTGCCAGCAGCCGGGGACAGGGGGAGCGGGCCCAGTACTTC.

This chain connects TRBV19 to TRBJ2-5; D not resolved. CDR1 and CDR2 (germline): LNHDA, SQIVND (reference sequence). The CDR3 loop spans 18 amino acids. The V end was cut by 6 bases, the J end by 0 bases, with 23 bases between. CDR3 sequence: CASSTLEAAHRYQETQYF. The CDR3 nucleotides read TGTGCCAGTAGCACCCTTGAGGCAGCTCACCGGTACCAAGAGACCCAGTACTTC.

This rearrangement joins TRBV6-1 to TRBJ2-7; D not certain. There are 18 residues in the CDR3. The germline CDR1 and CDR2 sequences are MNHNS and SASEGT. The V end lost 3 bases, the J end lost 3 bases, and 24 bases lay between the germline ends. The CDR3 DNA reads as TGTGCCAGCAGTGAGGGTTCGGCCCTCACGGGTTCCTTCTACGAGCAGTACTTC. This gives the protein CASSEGSALTGSFYEQYF.

Here the CDR3 DNA reads TGTGCCAGCCATACTAGCGGCCGCACAGATACGCAGTATTTT. This encodes CASHTSGRTDTQYF. The chain employs TRBV27 and TRBJ2-3; 8 bases are shared with TRBD2. Germline CDR1 and CDR2: MNHEY and SMNVEV (reference sequence). The CDR3 has 14 residues. V lost 8 bases, J lost 1 base, and 5 bases stayed unmatched.

The gene calls are TRBV5-1 and TRBJ2-5, with D tentatively TRBD2 (6 bases). The length of the CDR3 is 14 residues. The germline V and J ends were trimmed by 7 bases and 4 bases, with 17 bases remaining between them. CDR1 SGHRS and CDR2 YFSETQ come from the germline V gene. The CDR3 DNA follows: TGCGCCAGCTCGTTTATGGAGGGGACAGAGACCCAGTACTTC. Protein sequence: CASSFMEGTETQYF.